This TCR beta chain emerged from a study of blood T cell repertoires in COVID-19. Data came from immunoSEQ multiplex PCR; TCRdb stores just in-frame clones and leaves some out. The profile shows about 41,000 clones, around three quarters of them singletons. CDR1 and CDR2 from the germline V gene are SGHVS and FNYEAQ. V lost 0 bases, J lost 9 bases, and 5 bases stayed unmatched. The CDR3 totals 14 residues. The chain is built from TRBV7-6 and TRBJ2-1; 7 nucleotides line up with TRBD1. This sequence originates from an older man with acute or convalescent COVID-19. Sequencing was performed on peripheral blood. The CDR3 reads CASSLAGGLSEQFF. As DNA, the CDR3 is TGTGCCAGCAGCTTAGCAGGGGGCTTGTCTGAGCAGTTCTTC.